The TCR beta chain under discussion was sequenced for a study of blood T cells in healthy people across ages (dated by TCRdb to between 2015 and 2016). Context from the whole study: In model experiments, roughly one uniquely barcoded TCR beta cDNA molecule per two T cells was captured by template switching. To track age-related changes in TCR beta repertoire diversity, the study relied on deep sequencing normalized with unique cDNA molecular identifiers. Donors were grouped into four age groups: young (average 16 years), middle-aged (39), aged (approximately 58) and long-lived (approximately 75). To avoid experimental bias, donors of different ages were randomly spread across the sequencing lanes. The study analyzed two additional independent replicas of 1 million unique cDNA reads from the same blood draw for two donors, one aged 18 to 29 and one aged 80 or older. Summary of the overall study and its limitations: Compared with the aged group, the long-lived group had more naive CD4+ T cells, fewer expanded clones and increased TCR diversity, a pattern suggesting age selection. Since profiling was done on bulk unsorted PBMCs, naive and antigen-experienced compartments could not be conclusively compared. Observed TCR beta diversity per million T cells fell roughly linearly with age, and a significant reduction was already apparent by age about 36. Estimates of total diversity from one million sequenced T cells were regarded as lower bounds and underestimates. Observed TCR beta diversity correlated strongly with the percentage of naive T cells measured by flow cytometry. The CMV infection status of donors was not known, potentially confounding age-related changes in expanded clonotypes.

CDR1 and CDR2 (SQVTM, ANQGSEA) derive from the germline V gene. V loses 6 bases of germline sequence and J loses 4 bases, and the interval between the two ends is 12 bases. The CDR3 starts with the cysteine, ends with the phenylalanine, and has 12 residues. CDR3 DNA is the only sequence kept; it has 36 bases, read in frame from the first base. This clonotype was counted many times. Its antigen specificity is not known. No clone much larger than this one lies a single base away; base qualities are absent. To prepare the library, 5' RACE was applied. Sequencing was performed on an Illumina HiSeq 2500. A second PCR of roughly 7 to 12 cycles was performed with a sample-barcoded 5' primer and a J-beta primer mix. A template-switch 5' adaptor carrying 12 random nucleotides introduced a unique molecular identifier onto each TCR beta cDNA molecule. Each sample yielded at least 3 million CDR3-containing paired-end reads. First-strand cDNA was synthesized from all RNA with the Mint cDNA synthesis kit, primed by a TRBC-specific oligonucleotide. Following uracil-DNA glycosylase treatment, all cDNA underwent a first 18-cycle PCR with the universal primers M1SS and BC2_uni_R. Turning to the authors' computational methods: For normalization, 1 million high-quality reads were randomly selected from each sample, with every read carrying a distinct molecular identifier. Instead of being binned into consensus sequences, reads that shared molecular identifiers were thrown out. MiTCR, set to a Q25 quality threshold and the strictest error-elimination algorithm, was used for CDR3 identification, clonotype clustering and error correction. Lower-bound total TCR beta diversity was estimated with a nonparametric unseen species model using Euler transformation. TCRdb reanalyzed the raw reads on its own, using fastp at Q25 for trimming and MiXCR for clone calling, and kept in-frame beta chains. Merged by CDR3 protein, the rows form single entries marked with the most common genes and DNA. For this entry, the V and J calls and clone size follow TCRdb and not the study's own pipeline. The sample table contains some 670,000 distinct CDR3 sequences; only one count was recorded for about 51% of them. The leading ten clones occupy 13% of the sample.

The donors were roughly 38 Caucasian individuals from Russia, aged 6 to 90 years, who were systemically healthy. Ten milliliters of peripheral blood were drawn from each donor into EDTA-treated Vacutainer tubes. PBMCs were isolated by Ficoll-Paque density-gradient centrifugation, with at least 7 million obtained per sample. Total RNA, at least 5 micrograms per sample, was extracted from PBMCs with Trizol reagent. The percentages of naive CD45RAhigh/CD27high T cells were determined by flow cytometry on a PBMC aliquot from every donor. The material sequenced was blood. This TCR derives from a woman of 80 years or more in good health. The V gene is TRBV29-1 and the J gene is TRBJ2-5; the D gene is possibly TRBD2, with 6 bases matching. CDR3 sequence: CSVPGVGETQYF. The DNA reads as follows: TGCAGCGTCCCGGGAGTCGGAGAGACCCAGTACTTC. Full variable domain (CDR3 extended with the reference TRBV29-1 and TRBJ2-5 proteins): SAVISQKPSRDICQRGTSLTIQCQVDSQVTMMFWYRQQPGQSLTLIATANQGSEATYESGFVIDKFPISRPNLTFSTLTVSNMSPEDSSIYLCSVPGVGETQYFGPGTRLLVL.